The entry below describes one TCR beta chain. The data are from a study of OX40 agonist ivuxolimab in advanced cancers. From germline, CDR1 is MNHNS and CDR2 SASEGT. The trim removed 3 bases at V and 2 bases at J, leaving 0 bases unmatched. There are 14 residues in the CDR3. This table comes from immunoSEQ multiplex PCR, and its TCRdb copy is limited to in-frame clones, with some not included. The sample consists of 75,000 to 95,000 clones, roughly 87% of them appearing once. The starting material was CD4+ or CD8+ T cells sorted from blood, obtained in a trial of the OX40 agonist ivuxolimab. This TCR was recovered from an adult with an advanced solid tumor such as melanoma, head and neck, liver or kidney cancer. The chain carries TRBV6-1 and TRBJ1-2; TRBD1 matches 10 bases. CDR3 residues: CASSETGGNYGYTF. In DNA form, the CDR3 reads TGTGCCAGCAGTGAGACAGGGGGCAACTATGGCTACACCTTC.